This is a list of T cell receptor beta chains from one sample in a study of tumor and adjacent non-tumor tissue in lung cancer. Using its own MiXCR run on the multiplex PCR reads, TCRdb lists one record per CDR3 protein. This sample yields over 110,000 distinct CDR3 sequences, of which approximately 72% are seen a single time; about 20% belongs to the top ten. What was sequenced was lung tumor tissue. The receptors were sampled from a man in his fifties or sixties with small cell lung cancer. CDR3s include the opening cysteine and the closing phenylalanine or tryptophan. Fields, in order: V gene, J gene, D gene, clone size, CDR3 length, CDR3 protein, CDR3 DNA. A D gene is named only where the DNA matches it firmly. The size entry is marked missing in some rows and otherwise reads once, few, many or a size class.

V: TRBV4-1; J: TRBJ2-1; D: TRBD2; size: .; length: 16; CDR3: CASIPEGTNFFDEQFF; DNA: TGCGCCAGCATCCCAGAGGGGACTAATTTTTTCGATGAGCAGTTCTTC
V: TRBV20-1; J: TRBJ2-7; D: TRBD1; size: many; length: 14; CDR3: CSAESGTGLYEQYF; DNA: TGCAGTGCCGAGTCCGGGACAGGTTTGTACGAGCAGTACTTC
V: TRBV4-1; J: TRBJ1-5; D: .; size: .; length: 16; CDR3: CASSLRTSGDTDTQHF; DNA: TGCGCCAGCAGCCTTAGGACCTCAGGGGACACAGATACGCAGCATTTT
V: TRBV11-2; J: TRBJ2-5; D: .; size: .; length: 14; CDR3: CASLSWSPRETQCF; DNA: TGTGCCAGCTTATCATGGTCCCCCCGGGAGACCCAGTGCTTC
V: TRBV20-1; J: TRBJ2-3; D: TRBD2; size: .; length: 15; CDR3: CGARETSGHTDTQYF; DNA: TGCGGTGCTAGGGAAACTAGCGGACATACAGATACACAGTATTTT
V: TRBV24-1; J: TRBJ2-5; D: .; size: many; length: 13; CDR3: CATSDAPRETQYF; DNA: TGTGCCACCAGTGATGCCCCACGGGAGACCCAGTACTTC
V: TRBV20-1; J: TRBJ2-1; D: .; size: few; length: 14; CDR3: CSADSKYSYSEQFF; DNA: TGCAGTGCTGACTCTAAATACAGTTACAGTGAGCAGTTCTTC
V: TRBV5-5; J: TRBJ2-7; D: .; size: many; length: 12; CDR3: CASGAYSYEQYF; DNA: TGTGCCTCAGGAGCTTACTCCTACGAGCAGTACTTC
V: TRBV6-2/TRBV6-3; J: TRBJ2-7; D: .; size: .; length: 11; CDR3: CASSPNLGQYF; DNA: TGTGCCAGCAGTCCAAATCTCGGGCAGTACTTC
V: TRBV6-6; J: TRBJ1-2; D: .; size: .; length: 12; CDR3: CNSSHNAGGYTF; DNA: TGTAACAGCAGTCATAACGCCGGTGGCTACACCTTC
V: TRBV5-1; J: TRBJ2-2; D: .; size: few; length: 13; CDR3: CASSPSTVGELFF; DNA: TGCGCCAGCAGCCCCTCGACAGTAGGGGAGCTGTTTTTT
V: TRBV6-5; J: TRBJ2-7; D: TRBD2; size: .; length: 15; CDR3: CASRGGLAPGYRQYF; DNA: TGTGCCAGCAGGGGGGGACTAGCGCCAGGCTACAGGCAGTACTTC
V: TRBV4-1; J: TRBJ2-3; D: .; size: .; length: 14; CDR3: CASSQAGAADTQYF; DNA: TGCGCCAGCAGCCAGGCAGGTGCCGCAGATACGCAGTATTTT
V: TRBV12-3/TRBV12-4; J: TRBJ2-5; D: TRBD2; size: few; length: 13; CDR3: CASSSGSGRSRYF; DNA: TGTGCCAGCAGTTCGGGGAGCGGGAGGTCCCGGTACTTC
V: TRBV12-3/TRBV12-4; J: TRBJ1-3; D: .; size: .; length: 15; CDR3: CASSPPGSSGNPIYF; DNA: TGTGCCAGCAGCCCCCCGGGATCCTCTGGAAACCCCATATATTTT
V: TRBV7-3; J: TRBJ1-4; D: .; size: few; length: 15; CDR3: CASNLTRRTNEKLFF; DNA: TGTGCCAGCAACCTAACGAGACGGACTAATGAAAAACTGTTTTTT
V: TRBV5-1; J: TRBJ2-2; D: .; size: .; length: 14; CDR3: CASSFGENTGELFF; DNA: TGCGCCAGCAGCTTTGGGGAGAACACCGGGGAGCTGTTTTTT
V: TRBV6-5; J: TRBJ2-2; D: .; size: .; length: 14; CDR3: CASSYDLHTGELSF; DNA: TGTGCCAGCAGTTACGACCTCCACACCGGGGAGCTGTCCTTT
V: TRBV20-1; J: TRBJ2-4; D: TRBD2; size: .; length: 16; CDR3: CSARVPAGGTPHIQYF; DNA: TGCAGTGCTAGAGTCCCAGCGGGGGGGACCCCTCACATTCAGTACTTC
V: TRBV7-8; J: TRBJ2-2; D: .; size: many; length: 13; CDR3: CASSNPWTGELFF; DNA: TGTGCCAGCAGCAACCCGTGGACCGGGGAGCTGTTTTTT
V: TRBV12-3/TRBV12-4; J: TRBJ2-5; D: TRBD2; size: .; length: 15; CDR3: CASSPNGLAGETQYF; DNA: TGTGCCAGCAGTCCGAACGGACTAGCAGGAGAGACCCAGTACTTC
V: TRBV11-1; J: TRBJ1-6; D: TRBD1; size: .; length: 16; CDR3: CTSSSGDRTHISPLHF; DNA: TGTACCAGCAGCTCGGGGGACAGGACGCATATTTCACCCCTCCACTTT
V: TRBV6-1; J: TRBJ1-4; D: .; size: many; length: 13; CDR3: CASSEAGEGKLFF; DNA: TGTGCCAGCAGTGAAGCGGGGGAGGGAAAACTGTTTTTT
V: TRBV10-3; J: TRBJ1-5; D: .; size: .; length: 14; CDR3: CAISDEGWGKRQHF; DNA: TGTGCCATCAGTGACGAGGGTTGGGGGAAGCGCCAGCATTTT
V: TRBV10-2; J: TRBJ2-2; D: .; size: once; length: 16; CDR3: CASNHRLPGEGGELFF; DNA: TGCGCCAGCAACCACAGACTACCGGGAGAGGGCGGGGAGCTGTTTTTT
V: TRBV5-4; J: TRBJ2-7; D: .; size: .; length: 15; CDR3: CASSLVREKVSEQYF; DNA: TGTGCCAGCAGCTTGGTCCGAGAGAAGGTCAGCGAGCAGTACTTC
V: TRBV5-4; J: TRBJ1-6; D: TRBD1; size: .; length: 18; CDR3: CASAFTTADRDGSSPLHF; DNA: TGTGCCAGCGCCTTCACTACGGCGGACAGGGATGGGAGTTCACCCCTCCACTTT
V: TRBV30; J: TRBJ2-1; D: .; size: .; length: 12; CDR3: CAWSVQYNEQFF; DNA: TGTGCCTGGAGTGTACAGTACAATGAGCAGTTCTTC
V: TRBV4-2; J: TRBJ1-1; D: .; size: many; length: 14; CDR3: CASSSMGTNTEAFF; DNA: TGTGCCAGCAGCTCGATGGGTACAAACACTGAAGCTTTCTTT
V: TRBV6-2/TRBV6-3; J: TRBJ2-5; D: TRBD2; size: .; length: 18; CDR3: CASSYAIPGLAGAQTQYF; DNA: TGTGCCAGCAGTTACGCCATCCCCGGACTAGCGGGAGCCCAGACCCAGTACTTC
V: TRBV7-2; J: TRBJ2-1; D: TRBD2; size: .; length: 15; CDR3: CASSLVESGSDEQFF; DNA: TGTGCCAGCAGCTTAGTAGAAAGCGGGAGCGATGAGCAATTCTTC
V: TRBV20-1; J: TRBJ1-5; D: .; size: .; length: 13; CDR3: CSAKVRGNQPQHF; DNA: TGCAGTGCTAAGGTTAGGGGCAATCAGCCCCAGCATTTT
V: TRBV20-1; J: TRBJ2-7; D: TRBD1; size: few; length: 16; CDR3: CSASGTVLTGGDGQYF; DNA: TGCAGTGCTAGCGGGACAGTTTTAACAGGGGGTGACGGGCAGTACTTC
V: TRBV7-9; J: TRBJ2-2; D: TRBD2; size: .; length: 15; CDR3: CASSTAGVNTGELFF; DNA: TGTGCCAGCAGCACGGCGGGGGTGAACACCGGGGAGCTGTTTTTT
V: TRBV10-3; J: TRBJ2-3; D: .; size: .; length: 15; CDR3: CAISESRGSTETQYF; DNA: TGTGCCATCAGTGAATCTAGGGGAAGTACAGAAACGCAGTATTTT